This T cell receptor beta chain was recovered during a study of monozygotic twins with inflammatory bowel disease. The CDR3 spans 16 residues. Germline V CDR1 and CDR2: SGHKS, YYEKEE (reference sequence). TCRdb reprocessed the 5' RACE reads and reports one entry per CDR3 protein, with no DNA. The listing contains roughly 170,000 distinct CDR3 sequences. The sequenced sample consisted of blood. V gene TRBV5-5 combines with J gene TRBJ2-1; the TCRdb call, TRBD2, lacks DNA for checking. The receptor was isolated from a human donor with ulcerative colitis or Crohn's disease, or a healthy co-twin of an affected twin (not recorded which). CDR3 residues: CASSSQTGGRVREQFF.